This T cell receptor beta chain is from a study of spatial heterogeneity in lung cancer. Study findings and constraints: Detection of ubiquitous tumor TCRs in blood was higher at resection than follow-up.

This CDR3 region has 15 residues. Trimming removed 0 bases from V and 5 bases from J, with 13 bases in between. Germline V gene data show CDR1 as LNHNV and CDR2 as YYDKDF (reference sequence). TCRdb processed the 5' RACE reads anew with MiXCR; each CDR3 protein has one entry. Among about 61,000 distinct CDR3 sequences, 6.3% were seen once, and the ten largest hold about 14%. The time point is: sample taken at primary tumor resection. The table lists this clonotype with many counts. No antigen is known for it. The sample was PBMCs, taken at surgery. This receptor was identified in a female donor with early-stage non-small cell lung cancer. This chain joins TRBV15 and TRBJ1-2; D ambiguous. CDR3 protein: CATSRDTQNLYGYTF. The CDR3 nucleotides are TGTGCCACCAGCAGAGATACCCAGAATTTATATGGCTACACCTTC.